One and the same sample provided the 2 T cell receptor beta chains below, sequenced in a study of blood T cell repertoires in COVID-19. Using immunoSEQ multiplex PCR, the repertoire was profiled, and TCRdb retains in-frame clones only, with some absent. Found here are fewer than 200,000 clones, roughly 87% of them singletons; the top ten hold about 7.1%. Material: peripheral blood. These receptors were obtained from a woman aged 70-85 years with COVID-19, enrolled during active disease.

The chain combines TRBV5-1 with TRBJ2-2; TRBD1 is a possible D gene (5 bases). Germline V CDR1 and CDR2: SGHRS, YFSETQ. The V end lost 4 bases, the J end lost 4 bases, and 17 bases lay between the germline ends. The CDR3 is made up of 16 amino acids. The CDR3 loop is CASSLNQGEGTGELFF. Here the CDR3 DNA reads TGCGCCAGCAGCCTCAATCAGGGCGAAGGCACCGGGGAGCTGTTTTTT.

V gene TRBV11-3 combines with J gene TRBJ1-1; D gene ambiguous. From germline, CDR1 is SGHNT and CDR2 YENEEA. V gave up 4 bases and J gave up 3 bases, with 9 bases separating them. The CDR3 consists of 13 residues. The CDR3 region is CASSSLSYTEAFF. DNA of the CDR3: TGTGCCAGCAGCTCATTGAGTTACACTGAAGCTTTCTTT. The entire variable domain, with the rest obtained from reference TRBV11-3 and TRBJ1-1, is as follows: EAGVVQSPRYKIIEKKQPVAFWCNPISGHNTLYWYLQNLGQGPELLIRYENEEAVDDSQLPKDRFSAERLKGVDSTLKIQPAELGDSAVYLCASSSLSYTEAFFGQGTRLTVV.